The subject of this entry is one T cell receptor beta chain. Libraries were prepared by immunoSEQ multiplex PCR; TCRdb keeps only in-frame clonotypes and omits some of them. The sample includes over 300,000 clones, over 75% of them seen just once. Trimming removed 6 bases from V and 2 bases from J; junction bases left unmatched: 8. This CDR3 has 15 residues. Looked up from germline, CDR1 is MNHEY and CDR2 is SMNVEV (reference sequence). The data belong to a study of blood T cell repertoires in COVID-19. Study in general: Samples representing acute and convalescent COVID-19 were sourced from the United States, Italy and Spain. Sources were T cells, B-cell-depleted T cells, or PBMCs; the material itself was cDNA or gDNA.

The sample consisted of peripheral blood. The chain couples TRBV27 to TRBJ2-7, with 9 bases fitting TRBD1. This clonotype originated in a human donor in a cohort sampled during active COVID-19. Here the CDR3 DNA reads TGTGCCAGCAGGCGAAACAGGGGGCTAACCTACGAGCAGTACTTC. Translation: CASRRNRGLTYEQYF.